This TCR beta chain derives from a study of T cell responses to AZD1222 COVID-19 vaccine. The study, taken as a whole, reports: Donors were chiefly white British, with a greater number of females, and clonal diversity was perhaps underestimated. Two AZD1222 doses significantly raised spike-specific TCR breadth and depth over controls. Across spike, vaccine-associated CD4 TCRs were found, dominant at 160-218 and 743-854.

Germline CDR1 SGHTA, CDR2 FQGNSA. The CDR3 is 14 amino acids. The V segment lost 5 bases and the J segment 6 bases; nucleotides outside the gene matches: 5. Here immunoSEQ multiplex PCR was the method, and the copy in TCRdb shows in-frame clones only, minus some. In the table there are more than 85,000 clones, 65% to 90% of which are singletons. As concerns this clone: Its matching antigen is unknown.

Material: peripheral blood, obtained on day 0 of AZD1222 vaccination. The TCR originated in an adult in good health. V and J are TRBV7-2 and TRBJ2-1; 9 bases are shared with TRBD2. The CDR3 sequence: CASSHLAGANEQFF. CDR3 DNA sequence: TGTGCCAGCAGCCACTTAGCGGGAGCCAATGAGCAGTTCTTC.